Listed below are T cell receptor beta chains from one sample, sequenced in a study of T cell repertoires in cytomegalovirus infection. These TCRs are of unknown antigen specificity. Using its own MiXCR run on the reads, TCRdb lists one record per CDR3 protein. The sample holds tens of thousands of distinct CDR3 sequences, about 19% seen once. The sample here was CD8+ T cells from cultured PBMCs, taken from culture after CMV antigen stimulation. These receptors came from a human donor in good health (CMV status not recorded). Some clones in this sample may be carry-over from other donors' samples. CDR3s include the opening cysteine and the closing phenylalanine or tryptophan. Each record gives: clone size, V gene, D gene, J gene, CDR3 protein, CDR3 DNA. The D gene is left open where the match is weak. Clone size is not always given. Where it is, it says once, few, many or a class for expanded clones.

clone size: few; V gene: TRBV27; D gene: TRBD1; J gene: TRBJ1-6; CDR3 protein: CASSLGQGVRTPLHF; CDR3 DNA: TGTGCCAGCAGTCTCGGACAGGGCGTTAGAACACCCCTCCACTTT
clone size: few; V gene: TRBV5-1; D gene: NA; J gene: TRBJ1-1; CDR3 protein: CASSLAIERNTEAFF; CDR3 DNA: TGCGCCAGCAGCTTGGCAATAGAACGTAACACTGAAGCTTTCTTT
clone size: few; V gene: TRBV7-9; D gene: NA; J gene: TRBJ1-6; CDR3 protein: CASSPLLDSPGIHF; CDR3 DNA: TGTGCCAGCAGCCCACTCCTCGACAGTCCGGGGATCCACTTT
clone size: few; V gene: TRBV7-2; D gene: TRBD2; J gene: TRBJ2-3; CDR3 protein: CASSLGWSTSGGRSTDTQYF; CDR3 DNA: TGTGCCAGCAGCTTAGGTTGGAGCACTAGCGGGGGAAGGAGCACAGATACGCAGTATTTT
clone size: few; V gene: TRBV7-6; D gene: TRBD2; J gene: TRBJ2-1; CDR3 protein: CASSWAKGLAGGPGNEQFF; CDR3 DNA: TGTGCCAGCAGCTGGGCAAAGGGACTAGCGGGGGGGCCGGGAAATGAGCAGTTCTTC
clone size: few; V gene: TRBV11-1; D gene: TRBD2; J gene: TRBJ2-1; CDR3 protein: CASSFFLAGPSSYNEQFF; CDR3 DNA: TGTGCCAGCAGCTTCTTTCTAGCGGGCCCGAGCTCCTACAATGAGCAGTTCTTC
clone size: NA; V gene: TRBV7-2; D gene: NA; J gene: TRBJ2-1; CDR3 protein: CASSLAKVTFFYNEQFF; CDR3 DNA: TGTGCCAGCAGCTTAGCGAAAGTGACTTTCTTCTACAATGAGCAGTTCTTC
clone size: few; V gene: TRBV7-9; D gene: NA; J gene: TRBJ2-2; CDR3 protein: CASSLEGTWTGELFF; CDR3 DNA: TGTGCCAGCAGCTTAGAGGGGACTTGGACCGGGGAGCTGTTTTTT
clone size: NA; V gene: TRBV7-2; D gene: NA; J gene: TRBJ1-3; CDR3 protein: CASSPEGGNTIYF; CDR3 DNA: TGTGCCAGCAGCCCGGAGGGGGGGAACACCATATATTTT
clone size: NA; V gene: TRBV12-5; D gene: NA; J gene: TRBJ1-2; CDR3 protein: CASGLGDYYGYTF; CDR3 DNA: TGTGCTAGTGGTTTGGGAGACTACTATGGCTACACCTTC
clone size: few; V gene: TRBV7-6; D gene: NA; J gene: TRBJ1-3; CDR3 protein: CASSLLLDSGNTIYF; CDR3 DNA: TGTGCCAGCAGCTTATTATTGGACTCTGGAAACACCATATATTTT
clone size: NA; V gene: TRBV7-8; D gene: TRBD2; J gene: TRBJ2-1; CDR3 protein: CASSSRGTLGDEQFF; CDR3 DNA: TGTGCCAGCAGCTCGCGGGGGACCCTCGGGGATGAGCAGTTCTTC
clone size: NA; V gene: TRBV6-5; D gene: NA; J gene: TRBJ2-1; CDR3 protein: CASQIQRGLYNEQFF; CDR3 DNA: TGTGCCAGCCAGATCCAGAGGGGCCTCTACAATGAGCAGTTCTTC
clone size: few; V gene: TRBV4-1; D gene: NA; J gene: TRBJ1-1; CDR3 protein: CASSQEYPVMNTEAFF; CDR3 DNA: TGCGCCAGCAGCCAAGAGTATCCGGTGATGAACACTGAAGCTTTCTTT
clone size: NA; V gene: TRBV10-3; D gene: NA; J gene: TRBJ1-5; CDR3 protein: CAISESFGGASNQPQHF; CDR3 DNA: TGTGCCATCAGTGAGTCGTTCGGAGGGGCGAGCAATCAGCCCCAGCATTTT
clone size: NA; V gene: TRBV4-3; D gene: TRBD1; J gene: TRBJ2-7; CDR3 protein: CASSPGQGAYEQYF; CDR3 DNA: TGCGCCAGCAGTCCCGGACAGGGGGCCTACGAGCAGTACTTC
clone size: NA; V gene: TRBV11-2; D gene: TRBD1; J gene: TRBJ2-1; CDR3 protein: CASSLGQGYYEQFF; CDR3 DNA: TGTGCCAGCAGCCTCGGACAGGGATACTATGAGCAGTTCTTC
clone size: NA; V gene: TRBV7-8; D gene: NA; J gene: TRBJ1-1; CDR3 protein: CASSLAAAGTEAFF; CDR3 DNA: TGTGCCAGCAGCTTAGCGGCGGCCGGAACTGAAGCTTTCTTT
clone size: few; V gene: TRBV7-2; D gene: NA; J gene: TRBJ1-1; CDR3 protein: CASSAIFGPTEAFF; CDR3 DNA: TGTGCCAGCAGCGCGATATTTGGGCCTACTGAAGCTTTCTTT
clone size: NA; V gene: TRBV6-1; D gene: TRBD1; J gene: TRBJ1-6; CDR3 protein: CASSEPGTGRRASYNSPLHF; CDR3 DNA: TGTGCCAGCAGTGAACCAGGGACAGGGAGGAGGGCTTCCTATAATTCACCCCTCCACTTT
clone size: NA; V gene: TRBV7-9; D gene: TRBD1; J gene: TRBJ2-3; CDR3 protein: CASSFNSGTGDTDTQYF; CDR3 DNA: TGTGCCAGCAGCTTTAACTCCGGGACAGGGGACACAGATACGCAGTATTTT
clone size: NA; V gene: TRBV20-1; D gene: NA; J gene: TRBJ2-5; CDR3 protein: CSARARGGLTQETQYF; CDR3 DNA: TGCAGTGCTAGGGCCCGAGGGGGGTTGACACAAGAGACCCAGTACTTC
clone size: few; V gene: TRBV7-2; D gene: TRBD1; J gene: TRBJ1-2; CDR3 protein: CASSLQQGAIDGYTF; CDR3 DNA: TGTGCCAGCAGCTTGCAACAGGGGGCGATCGATGGCTACACCTTC
clone size: few; V gene: TRBV7-9; D gene: NA; J gene: TRBJ2-7; CDR3 protein: CASTEGTGGSYEQYF; CDR3 DNA: TGTGCCAGCACCGAGGGAACGGGCGGCTCCTACGAGCAGTACTTC
clone size: once; V gene: TRBV12-3/TRBV12-4; D gene: NA; J gene: TRBJ2-2; CDR3 protein: CASSLPPGAGGELFF; CDR3 DNA: TGTGCCAGCAGTTTACCGCCAGGGGCGGGCGGGGAGCTGTTTTTT
clone size: few; V gene: TRBV5-4; D gene: TRBD1; J gene: TRBJ1-5; CDR3 protein: CASSLPGTGGVIVYQPQHF; CDR3 DNA: TGTGCCAGCAGCTTACCCGGGACAGGGGGCGTGATAGTCTATCAGCCCCAGCATTTT
clone size: once; V gene: TRBV9; D gene: NA; J gene: TRBJ1-1; CDR3 protein: CASSAWDGAHTEAFF; CDR3 DNA: TGTGCCAGCAGCGCGTGGGACGGAGCTCACACTGAAGCTTTCTTT
clone size: few; V gene: TRBV30; D gene: NA; J gene: TRBJ1-3; CDR3 protein: CAWISGLAGNTIYF; CDR3 DNA: TGTGCCTGGATTTCGGGGCTTGCTGGAAACACCATATATTTT
clone size: NA; V gene: TRBV7-9; D gene: NA; J gene: TRBJ2-1; CDR3 protein: CASSEDSIKSFNEQFF; CDR3 DNA: TGTGCCAGCAGCGAGGACTCGATTAAGTCTTTCAATGAGCAGTTCTTC
clone size: few; V gene: TRBV12-3/TRBV12-4; D gene: NA; J gene: TRBJ1-2; CDR3 protein: CASTVGLWYGYTF; CDR3 DNA: TGTGCCAGCACCGTGGGGTTGTGGTATGGCTACACCTTC
clone size: few; V gene: TRBV19; D gene: TRBD2; J gene: TRBJ2-3; CDR3 protein: CASKVSGGFTDTQYF; CDR3 DNA: TGTGCCAGTAAGGTTAGCGGGGGGTTCACAGATACGCAGTATTTT
clone size: few; V gene: TRBV10-3; D gene: NA; J gene: TRBJ1-5; CDR3 protein: CAISSGAGNQPQHF; CDR3 DNA: TGTGCCATCAGCTCAGGGGCTGGCAATCAGCCCCAGCATTTT
clone size: once; V gene: TRBV12-3/TRBV12-4; D gene: NA; J gene: TRBJ1-1; CDR3 protein: CASSPPAAPSNTEAFF; CDR3 DNA: TGTGCCAGCAGTCCCCCCGCGGCCCCTTCGAACACTGAAGCTTTCTTT
clone size: few; V gene: TRBV19; D gene: NA; J gene: TRBJ1-4; CDR3 protein: CASSMRRVFEKLFF; CDR3 DNA: TGTGCCAGTAGTATGCGCAGGGTATTTGAAAAACTGTTTTTT
clone size: few; V gene: TRBV5-6; D gene: NA; J gene: TRBJ2-7; CDR3 protein: CASSFGRGIYEQYF; CDR3 DNA: TGTGCCAGCAGCTTCGGGCGAGGCATCTACGAGCAGTACTTC
clone size: few; V gene: TRBV15; D gene: NA; J gene: TRBJ2-3; CDR3 protein: CATSRDSSTDTQYF; CDR3 DNA: TGTGCCACCAGCAGGGACAGTAGCACAGATACGCAGTATTTT
clone size: NA; V gene: TRBV2; D gene: NA; J gene: TRBJ1-1; CDR3 protein: CASSDPSYRETEAFF; CDR3 DNA: TGTGCCAGCAGTGATCCGTCCTATAGGGAAACTGAAGCTTTCTTT
clone size: NA; V gene: TRBV7-2; D gene: NA; J gene: TRBJ2-6; CDR3 protein: CASSFVVSGANVLTF; CDR3 DNA: TGTGCCAGCAGCTTCGTGGTCTCTGGGGCCAACGTCCTGACTTTC
clone size: few; V gene: TRBV25-1; D gene: NA; J gene: TRBJ2-3; CDR3 protein: CASSEYGEADTQYF; CDR3 DNA: TGTGCCAGCAGTGAATATGGCGAGGCAGATACGCAGTATTTT
clone size: NA; V gene: TRBV6-1; D gene: NA; J gene: TRBJ2-2; CDR3 protein: CASSGPVANTGELFF; CDR3 DNA: TGTGCCAGCAGTGGACCGGTTGCGAACACCGGGGAGCTGTTTTTT
clone size: many; V gene: TRBV3-1; D gene: NA; J gene: TRBJ1-4; CDR3 protein: CASSQASRGLGEKLFF; CDR3 DNA: TGTGCCAGCAGCCAAGCTTCGCGGGGGTTGGGTGAAAAACTGTTTTTT
clone size: NA; V gene: TRBV12-3/TRBV12-4; D gene: TRBD1; J gene: TRBJ1-1; CDR3 protein: CASSARTGLTWDTEAFF; CDR3 DNA: TGTGCCAGCAGTGCACGGACAGGACTTACCTGGGACACTGAAGCTTTCTTT
clone size: NA; V gene: TRBV4-1; D gene: NA; J gene: TRBJ1-5; CDR3 protein: CASSQVIEGASNQPQHF; CDR3 DNA: TGCGCCAGCAGCCAAGTCATCGAAGGGGCTAGCAATCAGCCCCAGCATTTT
clone size: NA; V gene: TRBV12-3/TRBV12-4; D gene: NA; J gene: TRBJ1-2; CDR3 protein: CASSLRFPDSYGYTF; CDR3 DNA: TGTGCCAGCAGTTTACGGTTCCCGGATAGCTATGGCTACACCTTC
clone size: few; V gene: TRBV7-2; D gene: NA; J gene: TRBJ1-2; CDR3 protein: CASNERGYTFGSFEGYTF; CDR3 DNA: NA
clone size: few; V gene: TRBV27; D gene: NA; J gene: TRBJ1-4; CDR3 protein: CASSALQRNNEKLFF; CDR3 DNA: TGTGCCAGCAGTGCCCTACAGAGAAATAATGAAAAACTGTTTTTT
clone size: few; V gene: TRBV7-8; D gene: NA; J gene: TRBJ2-3; CDR3 protein: CASIGQPRTDTQYF; CDR3 DNA: TGTGCCAGCATAGGACAGCCTCGCACAGATACGCAGTATTTT
clone size: NA; V gene: TRBV6-6; D gene: NA; J gene: TRBJ1-4; CDR3 protein: CASTLWPNEKLFF; CDR3 DNA: TGTGCCAGCACCCTCTGGCCTAATGAAAAACTGTTTTTT
clone size: NA; V gene: TRBV7-6; D gene: TRBD1; J gene: TRBJ2-7; CDR3 protein: CASSSPGQGQYEQYF; CDR3 DNA: TGTGCCAGCAGCTCTCCGGGACAGGGGCAGTACGAGCAGTACTTC
clone size: many; V gene: TRBV7-8; D gene: NA; J gene: TRBJ1-1; CDR3 protein: CASSTLGTTNTEAFF; CDR3 DNA: TGTGCCAGCAGCACTCTAGGGACGACGAACACTGAAGCTTTCTTT
clone size: few; V gene: TRBV11-2; D gene: NA; J gene: TRBJ2-5; CDR3 protein: CASSSRLKTQYF; CDR3 DNA: TGTGCCAGCAGCTCCCGGCTTAAGACCCAGTACTTC
clone size: NA; V gene: TRBV14; D gene: TRBD2; J gene: TRBJ2-2; CDR3 protein: CASSRDAGGRTGELFF; CDR3 DNA: TGTGCCAGCAGCCGAGATGCGGGGGGGCGGACCGGGGAGCTGTTTTTT
clone size: few; V gene: TRBV7-2; D gene: NA; J gene: TRBJ1-4; CDR3 protein: CASSLYYEIWEANEKLFF; CDR3 DNA: TGTGCCAGCAGCTTATACTACGAGATTTGGGAGGCTAATGAAAAACTGTTTTTT
clone size: NA; V gene: TRBV6-6; D gene: NA; J gene: TRBJ1-2; CDR3 protein: CASSYSLGDSGGYTF; CDR3 DNA: TGTGCCAGCAGTTACTCTCTTGGGGATTCGGGGGGCTACACCTTC
clone size: few; V gene: TRBV20-1; D gene: NA; J gene: TRBJ1-2; CDR3 protein: CSARGSKGHPQGENYGYTF; CDR3 DNA: TGCAGTGCTAGAGGTTCGAAGGGACACCCTCAAGGGGAAAATTATGGCTACACCTTC